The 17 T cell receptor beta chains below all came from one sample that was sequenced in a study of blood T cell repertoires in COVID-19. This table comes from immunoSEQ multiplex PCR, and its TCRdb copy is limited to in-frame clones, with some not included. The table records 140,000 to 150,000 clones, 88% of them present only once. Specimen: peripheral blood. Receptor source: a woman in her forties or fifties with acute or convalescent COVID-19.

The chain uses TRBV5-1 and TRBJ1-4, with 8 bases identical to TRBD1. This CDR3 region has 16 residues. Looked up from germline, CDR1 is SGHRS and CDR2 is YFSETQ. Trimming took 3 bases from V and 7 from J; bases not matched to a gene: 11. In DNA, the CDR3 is TGCGCCAGCAGCTCGTACTCCGGGACAGGAATTGAAAAACTGTTTTTT. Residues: CASSSYSGTGIEKLFF.

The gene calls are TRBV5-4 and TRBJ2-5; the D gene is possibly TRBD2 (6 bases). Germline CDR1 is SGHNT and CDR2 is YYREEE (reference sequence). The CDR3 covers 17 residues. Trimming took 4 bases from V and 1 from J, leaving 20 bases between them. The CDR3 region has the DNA TGTGCCAGCAGCACCCTGGATAGTAGCGGACCCCAAGAGACCCAGTACTTC. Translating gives CASSTLDSSGPQETQYF.

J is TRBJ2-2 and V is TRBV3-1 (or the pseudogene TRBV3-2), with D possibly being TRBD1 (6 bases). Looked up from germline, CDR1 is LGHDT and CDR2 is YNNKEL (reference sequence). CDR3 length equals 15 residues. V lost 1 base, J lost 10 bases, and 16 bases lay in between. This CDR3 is CASSQGTGMEAELFF. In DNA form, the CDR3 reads TGTGCCAGCAGCCAAGGTACAGGGATGGAGGCGGAGCTGTTTTTT.

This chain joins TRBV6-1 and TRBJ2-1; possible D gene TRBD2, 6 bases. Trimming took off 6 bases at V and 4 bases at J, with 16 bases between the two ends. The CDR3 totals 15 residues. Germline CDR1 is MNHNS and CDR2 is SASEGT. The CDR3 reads CASRTTSLGYNEQFF. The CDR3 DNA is TGTGCCAGCAGGACAACTAGCCTGGGTTACAATGAGCAGTTCTTC.

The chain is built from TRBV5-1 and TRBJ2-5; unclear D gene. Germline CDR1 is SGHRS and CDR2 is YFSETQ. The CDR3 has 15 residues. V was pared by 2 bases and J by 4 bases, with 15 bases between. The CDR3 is CASSLTLGPGETQYF. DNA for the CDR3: TGCGCCAGCAGCTTAACCCTAGGCCCTGGAGAGACCCAGTACTTC.

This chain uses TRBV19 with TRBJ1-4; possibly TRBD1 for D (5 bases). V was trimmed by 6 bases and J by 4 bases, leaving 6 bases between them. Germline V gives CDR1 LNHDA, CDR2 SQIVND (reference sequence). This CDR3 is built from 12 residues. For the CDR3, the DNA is TGTGCCAGTAGAAGGGGTAATGAAAAACTGTTTTTT. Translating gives CASRRGNEKLFF.

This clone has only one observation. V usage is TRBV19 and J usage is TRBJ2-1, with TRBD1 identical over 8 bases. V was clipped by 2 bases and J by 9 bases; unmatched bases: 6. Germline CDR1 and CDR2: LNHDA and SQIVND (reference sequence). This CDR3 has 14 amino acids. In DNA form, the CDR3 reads TGTGCCAGTAGTATATCCCCAGGGGGCGGTGAGCAGTTCTTC. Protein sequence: CASSISPGGGEQFF.

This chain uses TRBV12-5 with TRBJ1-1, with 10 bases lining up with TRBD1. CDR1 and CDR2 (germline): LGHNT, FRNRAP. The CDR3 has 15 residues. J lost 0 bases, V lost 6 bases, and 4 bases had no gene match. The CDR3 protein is CASGWTGGMNTEAFF. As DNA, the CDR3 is TGTGCTAGTGGGTGGACAGGGGGGATGAACACTGAAGCTTTCTTT.

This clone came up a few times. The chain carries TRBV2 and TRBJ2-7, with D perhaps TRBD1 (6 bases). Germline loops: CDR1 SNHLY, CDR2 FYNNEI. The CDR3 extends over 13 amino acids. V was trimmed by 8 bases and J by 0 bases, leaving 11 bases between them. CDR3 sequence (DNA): TGTGCCAGCCTGACAGGAAACTCCTACGAGCAGTACTTC. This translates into CASLTGNSYEQYF.

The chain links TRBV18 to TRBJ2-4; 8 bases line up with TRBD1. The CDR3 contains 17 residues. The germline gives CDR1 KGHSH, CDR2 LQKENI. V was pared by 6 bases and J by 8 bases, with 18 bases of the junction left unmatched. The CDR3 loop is CASSRIPGQEGSDIQYF. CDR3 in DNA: TGTGCCAGCTCTCGTATTCCGGGACAGGAGGGTTCGGACATTCAGTACTTC.

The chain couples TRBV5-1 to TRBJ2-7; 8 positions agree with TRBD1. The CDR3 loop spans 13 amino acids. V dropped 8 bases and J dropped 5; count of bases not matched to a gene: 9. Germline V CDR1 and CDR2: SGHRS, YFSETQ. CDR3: CASDPGGRNEQYF. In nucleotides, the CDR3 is TGCGCCAGTGACCCAGGGGGCCGAAACGAGCAGTACTTC.

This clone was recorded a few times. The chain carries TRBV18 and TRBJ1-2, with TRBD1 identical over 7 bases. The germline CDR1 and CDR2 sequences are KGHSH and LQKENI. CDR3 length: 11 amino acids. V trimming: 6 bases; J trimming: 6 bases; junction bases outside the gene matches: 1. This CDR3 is CASSTGNGYTF. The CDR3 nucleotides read TGTGCCAGCTCGACAGGGAATGGCTACACCTTC.

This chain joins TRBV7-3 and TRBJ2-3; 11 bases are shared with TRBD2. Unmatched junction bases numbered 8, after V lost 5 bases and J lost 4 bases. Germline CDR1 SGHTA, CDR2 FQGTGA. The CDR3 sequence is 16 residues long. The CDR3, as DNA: TGTGCCAGCAGCCAAATAGCGGGGGGGATCGCAGATACGCAGTATTTT. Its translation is CASSQIAGGIADTQYF. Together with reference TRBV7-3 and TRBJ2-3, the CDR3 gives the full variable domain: GAGVSQTPSNKVTEKGKYVELRCDPISGHTALYWYRQSLGQGPEFLIYFQGTGAADDSGLPNDRFFAVRPEGSVSTLKIQRTERGDSAVYLCASSQIAGGIADTQYFGPGTRLTVL.

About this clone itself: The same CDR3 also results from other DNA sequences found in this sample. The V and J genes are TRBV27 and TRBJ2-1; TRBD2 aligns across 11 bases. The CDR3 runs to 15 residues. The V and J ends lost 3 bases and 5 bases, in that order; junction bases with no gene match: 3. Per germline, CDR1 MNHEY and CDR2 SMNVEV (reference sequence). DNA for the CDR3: TGTGCCAGCAGTTTGGGGACTAGCGGAAACAATGAGCAGTTCTTC. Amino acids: CASSLGTSGNNEQFF.

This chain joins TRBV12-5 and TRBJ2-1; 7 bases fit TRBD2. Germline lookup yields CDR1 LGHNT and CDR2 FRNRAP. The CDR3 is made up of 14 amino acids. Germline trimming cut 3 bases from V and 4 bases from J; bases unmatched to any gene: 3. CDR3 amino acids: CASGFLGGYNEQFF. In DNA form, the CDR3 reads TGTGCTAGTGGTTTTCTGGGAGGGTACAATGAGCAGTTCTTC. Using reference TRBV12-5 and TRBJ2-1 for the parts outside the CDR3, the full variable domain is DARVTQTPRHKVTEMGQEVTMRCQPILGHNTVFWYRQTMMQGLELLAYFRNRAPLDDSGMPKDRFSAEMPDATLATLKIQPSEPRDSAVYFCASGFLGGYNEQFFGPGTRLTVL.

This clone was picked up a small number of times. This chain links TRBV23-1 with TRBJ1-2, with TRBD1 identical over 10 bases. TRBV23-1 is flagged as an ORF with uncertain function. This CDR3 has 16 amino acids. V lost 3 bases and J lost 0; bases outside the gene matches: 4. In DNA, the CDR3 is TGCGCCAGCAGTCAGCAAGGACAGGGGGCTAACTATGGCTACACCTTC. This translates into CASSQQGQGANYGYTF.

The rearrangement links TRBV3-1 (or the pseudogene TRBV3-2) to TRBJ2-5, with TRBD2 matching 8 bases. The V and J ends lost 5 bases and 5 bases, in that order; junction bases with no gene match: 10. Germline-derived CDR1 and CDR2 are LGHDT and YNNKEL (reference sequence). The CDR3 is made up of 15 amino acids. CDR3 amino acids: CASSSRTSSVETQYF. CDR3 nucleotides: TGTGCCAGCAGCTCTAGGACTAGCTCGGTGGAGACCCAGTACTTC.